Reported below is one T cell receptor beta chain. The antigen is undetermined. This entry comes from a study of shared clonotypes between healthy human individuals. Study-wide context: Per donor, three plates held CD4 naive cells, three held CD4 memory, two held CD8 naive and one held CD8 memory. Whole-study findings and limits: Generally, estimated richness proved larger in naive subsets than it did in memory subsets.

Both subsets, CD45RA+ naive and CD45RA-negative memory, were split from the CD4+ cells. Sequencing used immunoSEQ multiplex PCR; TCRdb keeps in-frame clones, though not all of them. The data contain millions of clones, over 85% of them seen just once; the ten biggest clones take up about 0.13%. Sequenced: naive CD4+ T cells sorted from blood. The sample's subset: CD45RA+ positively selected. This clonotype was sampled from a man younger than 35 in good health.

CDR3 bases: TGTGCCAGCAGTCCGGGACAGGGGGTTATTGGCTACACCTTC. This gives the protein CASSPGQGVIGYTF. J is TRBJ1-2 and V is TRBV27, with 11 bases fitting TRBD1. With 5 bases clipped from V and 7 bases from J, the junction kept 6 bases outside the gene matches. This CDR3 spans 14 amino acids. Looked up from germline, CDR1 is MNHEY and CDR2 is SMNVEV (reference sequence).